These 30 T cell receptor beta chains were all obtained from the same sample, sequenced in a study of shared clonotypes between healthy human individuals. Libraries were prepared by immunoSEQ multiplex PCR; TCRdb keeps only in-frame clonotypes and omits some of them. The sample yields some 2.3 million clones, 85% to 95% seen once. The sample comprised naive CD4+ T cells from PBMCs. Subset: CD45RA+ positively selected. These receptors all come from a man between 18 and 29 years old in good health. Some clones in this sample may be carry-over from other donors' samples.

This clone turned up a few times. CDR3 sequence: CAWSLGTAYGYTF. CDR3 bases: TGTGCCTGGAGCCTCGGGACAGCCTATGGCTACACCTTC. V and J are TRBV30 and TRBJ1-2; TRBD1 matches 7 bases. The V gene's germline CDR1 is GTSNPN and CDR2 SVGIG (reference sequence). J gave up 4 bases and V 3 bases, and 5 bases lay outside the gene matches. This CDR3 has 13 residues.

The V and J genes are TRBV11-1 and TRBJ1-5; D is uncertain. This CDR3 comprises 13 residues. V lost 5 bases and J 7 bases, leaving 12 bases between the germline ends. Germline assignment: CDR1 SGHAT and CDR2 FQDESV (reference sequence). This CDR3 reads CASSVGLEQPQHF. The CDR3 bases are TGTGCCAGCAGCGTTGGACTTGAACAGCCCCAGCATTTT.

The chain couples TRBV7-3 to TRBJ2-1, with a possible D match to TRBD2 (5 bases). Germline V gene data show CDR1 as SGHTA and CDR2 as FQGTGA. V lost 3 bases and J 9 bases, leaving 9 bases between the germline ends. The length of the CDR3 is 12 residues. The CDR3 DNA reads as TGTGCCAGCAGCTTCTTCCGGGGTGAGCAGTTCTTC. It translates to CASSFFRGEQFF.

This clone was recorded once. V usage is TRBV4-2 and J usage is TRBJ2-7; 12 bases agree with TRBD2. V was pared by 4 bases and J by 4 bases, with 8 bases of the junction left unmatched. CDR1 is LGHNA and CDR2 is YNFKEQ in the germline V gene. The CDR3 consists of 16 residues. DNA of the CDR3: TGTGCCAGCAGCCGGACACGGACTAGCGGGGTTTACGAGCAGTACTTC. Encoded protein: CASSRTRTSGVYEQYF.

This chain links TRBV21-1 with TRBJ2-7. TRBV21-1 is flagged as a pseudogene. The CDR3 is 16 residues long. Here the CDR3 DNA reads TGTGCCAGCAGCAAAGGGGACCTCTCCATCTCCTACGAGCAGTACTTC. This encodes CASSKGDLSISYEQYF.

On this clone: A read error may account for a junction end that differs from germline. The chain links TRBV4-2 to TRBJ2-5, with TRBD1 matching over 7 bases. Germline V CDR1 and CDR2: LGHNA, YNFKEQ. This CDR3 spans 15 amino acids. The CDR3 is CASSQDTSVDRHFNF. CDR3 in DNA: TGTGCCAGCAGCCAAGATACTTCCGTGGACAGGCACTTCAACTTC.

CDR3 loop: CASSLTGKGTEAFF. Written as DNA, the CDR3 is TGTGCCAGCAGCCTGACAGGAAAAGGCACTGAAGCTTTCTTT. The chain couples TRBV6-6 to TRBJ1-1; D perhaps matches TRBD1 (6 bases). The V and J ends lost 6 bases and 4 bases respectively, with 15 bases between them. CDR3 size: 14 residues. Germline CDR1 MNHNY, CDR2 SVGAGI (reference sequence).

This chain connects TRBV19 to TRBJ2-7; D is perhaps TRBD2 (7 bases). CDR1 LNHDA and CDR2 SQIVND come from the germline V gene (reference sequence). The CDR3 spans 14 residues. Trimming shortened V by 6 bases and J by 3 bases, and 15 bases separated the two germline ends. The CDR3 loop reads CASRGGEGLYEQYF. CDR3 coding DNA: TGTGCCAGTAGAGGGGGGGAAGGCCTCTACGAGCAGTACTTC.

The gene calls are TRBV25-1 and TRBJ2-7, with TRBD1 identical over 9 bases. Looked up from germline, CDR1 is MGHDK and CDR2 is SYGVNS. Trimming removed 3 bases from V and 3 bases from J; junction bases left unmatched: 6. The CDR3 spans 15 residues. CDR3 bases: TGTGCCAGCAGTGACCCGGGACAGGGTGACTACGAGCAGTACTTC. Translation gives CASSDPGQGDYEQYF.

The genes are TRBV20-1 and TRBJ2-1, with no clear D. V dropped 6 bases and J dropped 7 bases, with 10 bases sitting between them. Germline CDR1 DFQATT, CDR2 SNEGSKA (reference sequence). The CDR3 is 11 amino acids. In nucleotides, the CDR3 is TGCAGTGCCCAGACCGAAAATGAGCAGTTCTTC. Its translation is CSAQTENEQFF.

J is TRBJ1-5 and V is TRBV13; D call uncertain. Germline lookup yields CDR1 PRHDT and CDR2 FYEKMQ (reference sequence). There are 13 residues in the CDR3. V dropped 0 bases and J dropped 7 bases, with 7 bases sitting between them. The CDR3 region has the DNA TGTGCCAGCAGCTTAGGACCCGACCAGCCCCAGCATTTT. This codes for CASSLGPDQPQHF. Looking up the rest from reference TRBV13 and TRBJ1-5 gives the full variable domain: AAGVIQSPRHLIKEKRETATLKCYPIPRHDTVYWYQQGPGQDPQFLISFYEKMQSDKGSIPDRFSAQQFSDYHSELNMSSLELGDSALYFCASSLGPDQPQHFGDGTRLSIL.

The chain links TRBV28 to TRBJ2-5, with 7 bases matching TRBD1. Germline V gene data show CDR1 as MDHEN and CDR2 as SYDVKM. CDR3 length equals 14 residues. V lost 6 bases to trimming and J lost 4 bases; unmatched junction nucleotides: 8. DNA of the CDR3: TGTGCCAGCAGACAAGACAGGGAAGGAGAGACCCAGTACTTC. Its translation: CASRQDREGETQYF.

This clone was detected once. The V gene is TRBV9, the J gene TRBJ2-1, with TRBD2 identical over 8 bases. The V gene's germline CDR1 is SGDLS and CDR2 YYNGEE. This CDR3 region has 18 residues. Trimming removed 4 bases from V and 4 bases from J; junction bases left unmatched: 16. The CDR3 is CASSPRRKRGQIYNEQFF. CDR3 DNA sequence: TGTGCCAGCAGCCCTCGACGTAAGCGGGGGCAAATATACAATGAGCAGTTCTTC.

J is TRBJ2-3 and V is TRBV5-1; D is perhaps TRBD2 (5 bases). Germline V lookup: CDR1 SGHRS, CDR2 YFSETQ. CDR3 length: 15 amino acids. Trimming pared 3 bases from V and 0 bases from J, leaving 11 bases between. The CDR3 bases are TGCGCCAGCAGCTCCGCAGCGGTTAGCACAGATACGCAGTATTTT. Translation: CASSSAAVSTDTQYF. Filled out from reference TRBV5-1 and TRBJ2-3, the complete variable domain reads KAGVTQTPRYLIKTRGQQVTLSCSPISGHRSVSWYQQTPGQGLQFLFEYFSETQRNKGNFPGRFSGRQFSNSRSEMNVSTLELGDSALYLCASSSAAVSTDTQYFGPGTRLTVL.

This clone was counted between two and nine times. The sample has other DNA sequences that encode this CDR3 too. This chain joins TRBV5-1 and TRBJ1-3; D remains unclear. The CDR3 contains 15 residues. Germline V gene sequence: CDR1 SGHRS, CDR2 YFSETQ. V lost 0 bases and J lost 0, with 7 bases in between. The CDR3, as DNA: TGCGCCAGCAGCTTGGAGGGCAGCTCTGGAAACACCATATATTTT. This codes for CASSLEGSSGNTIYF.

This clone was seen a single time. The CDR3 DNA sequence: TGTGCCAGCAGTTCGACAGTTCTACCCCAGCATTTT. Translation gives CASSSTVLPQHF. The chain is built from TRBV28 and TRBJ1-5, with D perhaps TRBD1 (5 bases). Germline-derived CDR1 and CDR2 are MDHEN and SYDVKM. This CDR3 is 12 amino acids long. V lost 4 bases and J 10 bases, leaving 11 bases between the germline ends.

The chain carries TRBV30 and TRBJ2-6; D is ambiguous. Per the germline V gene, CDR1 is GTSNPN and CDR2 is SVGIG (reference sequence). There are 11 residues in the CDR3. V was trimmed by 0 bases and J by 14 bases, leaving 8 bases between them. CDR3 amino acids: CAWSVEAFLTF. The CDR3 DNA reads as TGTGCCTGGAGTGTAGAAGCATTCCTGACTTTC.

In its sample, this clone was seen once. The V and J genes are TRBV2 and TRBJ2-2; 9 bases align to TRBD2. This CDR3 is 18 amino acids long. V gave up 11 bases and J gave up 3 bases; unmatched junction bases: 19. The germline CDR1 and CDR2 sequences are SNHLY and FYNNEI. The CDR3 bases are TGTGCCTACCCTTCCCCTTTGGGCGGGAGGGAGGACACCGGGGAGCTGTTTTTT. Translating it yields CAYPSPLGGREDTGELFF.

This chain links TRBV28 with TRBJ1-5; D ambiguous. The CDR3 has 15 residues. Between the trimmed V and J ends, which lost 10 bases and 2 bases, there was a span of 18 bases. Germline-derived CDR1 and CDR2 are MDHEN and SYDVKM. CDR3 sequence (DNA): TGTGCCACCCACGACCCCTCCGCGGGCAATCAGCCCCAGCATTTT. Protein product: CATHDPSAGNQPQHF.

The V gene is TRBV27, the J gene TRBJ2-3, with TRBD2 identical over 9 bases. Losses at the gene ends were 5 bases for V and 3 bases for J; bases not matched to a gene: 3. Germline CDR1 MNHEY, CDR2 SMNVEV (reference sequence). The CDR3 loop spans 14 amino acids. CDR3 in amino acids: CASSTSGLTDTQYF. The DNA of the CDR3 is TGTGCCAGCAGTACTAGCGGGCTAACAGATACGCAGTATTTT.

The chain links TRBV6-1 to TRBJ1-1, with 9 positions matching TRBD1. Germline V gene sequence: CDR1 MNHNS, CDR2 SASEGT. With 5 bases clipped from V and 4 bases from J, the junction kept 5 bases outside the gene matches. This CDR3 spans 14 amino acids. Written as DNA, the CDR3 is TGTGCCAGCAGTTCCAACAGGGGGCGCACTGAAGCTTTCTTT. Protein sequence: CASSSNRGRTEAFF.

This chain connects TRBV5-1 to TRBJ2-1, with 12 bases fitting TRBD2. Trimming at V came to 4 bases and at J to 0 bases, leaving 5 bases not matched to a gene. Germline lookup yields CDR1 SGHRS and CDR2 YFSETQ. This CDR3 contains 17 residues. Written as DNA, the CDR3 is TGCGCCAGCAGCGCGGGACTAGCGGGCGGCTCCTACAATGAGCAGTTCTTC. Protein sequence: CASSAGLAGGSYNEQFF.

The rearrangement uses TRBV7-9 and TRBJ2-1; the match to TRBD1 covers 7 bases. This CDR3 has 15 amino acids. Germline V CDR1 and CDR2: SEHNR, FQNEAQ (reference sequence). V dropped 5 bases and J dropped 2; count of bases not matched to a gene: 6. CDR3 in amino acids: CASSPQQGTYNEQFF. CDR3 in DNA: TGTGCCAGCAGCCCCCAACAGGGGACCTACAATGAGCAGTTCTTC.

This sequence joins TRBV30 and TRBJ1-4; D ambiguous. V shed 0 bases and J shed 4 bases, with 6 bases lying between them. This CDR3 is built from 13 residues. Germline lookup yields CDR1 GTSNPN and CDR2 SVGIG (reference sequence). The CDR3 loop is CAWSVQINEKLFF. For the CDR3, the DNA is TGTGCCTGGAGTGTACAGATTAATGAAAAACTGTTTTTT.

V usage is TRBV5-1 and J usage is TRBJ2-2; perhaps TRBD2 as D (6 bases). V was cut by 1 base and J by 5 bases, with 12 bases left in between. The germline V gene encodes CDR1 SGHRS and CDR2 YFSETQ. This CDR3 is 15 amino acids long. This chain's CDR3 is CASSLSSSETGELFF. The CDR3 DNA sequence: TGCGCCAGCAGCTTGAGTTCTAGCGAAACCGGGGAGCTGTTTTTT.

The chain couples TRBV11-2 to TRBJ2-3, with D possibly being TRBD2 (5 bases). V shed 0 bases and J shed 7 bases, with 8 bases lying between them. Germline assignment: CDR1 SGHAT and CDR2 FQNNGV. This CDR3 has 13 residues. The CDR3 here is CASSLERLNTQYF. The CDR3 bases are TGTGCCAGCAGCTTAGAGCGACTAAATACGCAGTATTTT. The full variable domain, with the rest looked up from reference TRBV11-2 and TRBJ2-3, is EAGVAQSPRYKIIEKRQSVAFWCNPISGHATLYWYQQILGQGPKLLIQFQNNGVVDDSQLPKDRFSAERLKGVDSTLKIQPAKLEDSAVYLCASSLERLNTQYFGPGTRLTVL.

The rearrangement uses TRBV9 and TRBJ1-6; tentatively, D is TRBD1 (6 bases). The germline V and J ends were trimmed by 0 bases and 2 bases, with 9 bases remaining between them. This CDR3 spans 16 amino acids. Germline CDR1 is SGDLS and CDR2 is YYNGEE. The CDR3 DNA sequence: TGTGCCAGCAGCGTAGAGGGGGATCCCTATAATTCACCCCTCCACTTT. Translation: CASSVEGDPYNSPLHF.

The CDR3 spells CASSPDRGGSAEQYF. In DNA form, the CDR3 reads TGTGCCAGCTCACCAGACAGGGGAGGGTCTGCTGAGCAGTACTTC. The chain uses TRBV18 and TRBJ2-7, with D tentatively TRBD1 (8 bases). Germline V lookup: CDR1 KGHSH, CDR2 LQKENI. CDR3 length: 15 residues. Trimming removed 2 bases at V and 7 bases at J, with 18 bases between.

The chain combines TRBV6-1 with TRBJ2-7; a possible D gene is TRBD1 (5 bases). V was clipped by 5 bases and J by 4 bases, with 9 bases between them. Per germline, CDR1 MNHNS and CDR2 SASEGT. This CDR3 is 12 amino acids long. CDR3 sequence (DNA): TGTGCCAGCAGTCTCACAGGATACGAGCAGTACTTC. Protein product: CASSLTGYEQYF.

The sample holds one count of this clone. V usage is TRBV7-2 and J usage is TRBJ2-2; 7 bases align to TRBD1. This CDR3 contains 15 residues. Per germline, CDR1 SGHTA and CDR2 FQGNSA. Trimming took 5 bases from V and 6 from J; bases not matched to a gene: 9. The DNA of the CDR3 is TGTGCCAGCAGCCCAGGGGGACCCTACCCCGGGGAGCTGTTTTTT. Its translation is CASSPGGPYPGELFF.